These 12 T cell receptor beta chains share one sample of origin, sequenced in a study of siplizumab effects on memory and regulatory T cells. TCRdb's table, derived via immunoSEQ multiplex PCR, lists solely in-frame clones and lacks some. This table holds 85,000 to 130,000 clones, about 94% found once. The sequencing input was Tregs sorted from blood. These receptors were collected from a human donor in good health.

This chain links TRBV6-1 with TRBJ2-2, with 9 bases fitting TRBD1. CDR1 is MNHNS and CDR2 is SASEGT in the germline V gene. V shed 10 bases and J 4 bases; nucleotides not matched to a gene: 7. The CDR3 contains 14 residues. CDR3 region: CATNRGLSTGELFF. The CDR3 nucleotides read TGTGCCACCAACAGGGGGCTTAGCACCGGGGAGCTGTTTTTT.

The genes are TRBV21-1 and TRBJ1-3. TRBV21-1 is a pseudogene segment. The length of the CDR3 is 13 residues. The CDR3 region has the DNA TGTGCCAGCAGCGCCGGACCGGGACACACCATATATTTT. Residues: CASSAGPGHTIYF.

The CDR3, as DNA: TGTGCCAGCAGCCCGGGACAGGTGTCCTACGAGCAGTACTTC. Amino acids: CASSPGQVSYEQYF. The chain recombines TRBV7-2 with TRBJ2-7; 8 positions agree with TRBD1. With 5 bases clipped from V and 1 base from J, the junction kept 4 bases outside the gene matches. This CDR3 has 14 amino acids. Germline V gives CDR1 SGHTA, CDR2 FQGNSA.

The rearrangement uses TRBV5-4 and TRBJ2-3, with TRBD2 identical over 8 bases. The CDR3 consists of 14 residues. Unmatched junction bases numbered 3, after V lost 6 bases and J lost 0 bases. Germline V gives CDR1 SGHNT, CDR2 YYREEE (reference sequence). CDR3 bases: TGTGCCAGCATCGCGGGAGGAAGCACAGATACGCAGTATTTT. Translated, it gives CASIAGGSTDTQYF.

The genes are TRBV11-2 and TRBJ2-3; TRBD2 matches 11 bases. This CDR3 has 17 amino acids. V lost 4 bases and J lost 4; bases outside the gene matches: 10. CDR1 is SGHAT, CDR2 FQNNGV, per germline. Here the CDR3 reads CASSSPLTSGSPDTQYF. DNA of the CDR3: TGTGCCAGCAGCTCTCCCCTTACTAGCGGGAGTCCAGATACGCAGTATTTT.

The chain joins TRBV7-2 to TRBJ2-7; 12 nucleotides align to TRBD1. Per the germline V gene, CDR1 is SGHTA and CDR2 is FQGNSA. This CDR3 comprises 15 residues. Trimming removed 4 bases from V and 12 bases from J; junction bases left unmatched: 13. CDR3: CASSSVSGTGGITYF. DNA for the CDR3: TGTGCCAGCAGCTCCGTGTCCGGGACAGGGGGCATTACGTACTTC.

The chain couples TRBV14 to TRBJ2-2; D is possibly TRBD1 (5 bases). The CDR3 loop spans 14 amino acids. V lost 2 bases, J lost 7 bases, and 11 bases lay in between. Germline loops: CDR1 SGHDN, CDR2 FVKESK. CDR3 sequence: CASSQRTLFGELFF. The CDR3 region has the DNA TGTGCCAGCAGCCAAAGGACATTGTTCGGGGAGCTGTTTTTT. Full variable domain (missing parts from reference TRBV14 and TRBJ2-2): EAGVTQFPSHSVIEKGQTVTLRCDPISGHDNLYWYRRVMGKEIKFLLHFVKESKQDESGMPNNRFLAERTGGTYSTLKVQPAELEDSGVYFCASSQRTLFGELFFGEGSRLTVL.

This chain uses TRBV11-2 with TRBJ1-1, with D maybe TRBD1 (6 bases). Germline V lookup: CDR1 SGHAT, CDR2 FQNNGV. This CDR3 spans 14 amino acids. V was shortened by 3 bases and J by 0 bases, with 8 bases between the two germline ends. CDR3 DNA: TGTGCCAGCAGCTTCCACAGGGTGAACACTGAAGCTTTCTTT. Translation: CASSFHRVNTEAFF. The whole variable domain, filled in from reference TRBV11-2 and TRBJ1-1, reads EAGVAQSPRYKIIEKRQSVAFWCNPISGHATLYWYQQILGQGPKLLIQFQNNGVVDDSQLPKDRFSAERLKGVDSTLKIQPAKLEDSAVYLCASSFHRVNTEAFFGQGTRLTVV.

In DNA form, the CDR3 reads TGTGCCAGCTCACCATTTACAGGGGACACTGAAGCTTTCTTT. It translates to CASSPFTGDTEAFF. The chain employs TRBV18 and TRBJ1-1; 7 bases agree with TRBD1. Germline V CDR1 and CDR2: KGHSH, LQKENI. With 2 bases clipped from V and 3 bases from J, the junction kept 3 bases outside the gene matches. The CDR3 covers 14 residues.

The chain has TRBV6-1 and TRBJ1-1; D not resolved. Trimming removed 7 bases at V and 0 bases at J, with 9 bases between. The germline V gene has CDR1 MNHNS and CDR2 SASEGT. This CDR3 has 13 amino acids. CDR3 loop: CASKIRLNTEAFF. In DNA, the CDR3 is TGTGCCAGCAAAATCAGGCTGAACACTGAAGCTTTCTTT.

This chain joins TRBV27 and TRBJ2-6; 9 positions agree with TRBD1. J was trimmed by 4 bases and V by 4 bases; bases with no gene match: 8. From germline, CDR1 is MNHEY and CDR2 SMNVEV (reference sequence). The CDR3 extends over 17 amino acids. CDR3 amino acids: CASSSKRTGVGANVLTF. In DNA, the CDR3 is TGTGCCAGCAGTTCTAAACGGACAGGGGTCGGGGCCAACGTCCTGACTTTC. The entire variable domain, with the rest obtained from reference TRBV27 and TRBJ2-6, is as follows: EAQVTQNPRYLITVTGKKLTVTCSQNMNHEYMSWYRQDPGLGLRQIYYSMNVEVTDKGDVPEGYKVSRKEKRNFPLILESPSPNQTSLYFCASSSKRTGVGANVLTFGAGSRLTVL.

This clone was detected only once. V gene TRBV2 combines with J gene TRBJ1-5; D is possibly TRBD1 (5 bases). V lost 0 bases and J lost 7, with 16 bases in between. Germline V gene lookup returns CDR1 SNHLY and CDR2 FYNNEI. This CDR3 has 16 amino acids. CDR3 sequence: CASSEARIGERQPQHF. DNA for the CDR3: TGTGCCAGCAGTGAAGCCCGTATAGGGGAACGGCAGCCCCAGCATTTT. Drawing the rest from reference TRBV2 and TRBJ1-5, the complete variable domain is EPEVTQTPSHQVTQMGQEVILRCVPISNHLYFYWYRQILGQKVEFLVSFYNNEISEKSEIFDDQFSVERPDGSNFTLKIRSTKLEDSAMYFCASSEARIGERQPQHFGDGTRLSIL.